This T cell receptor (beta chain) was profiled in a study of T cells in tuberculosis. Study-level information: PBMC were archived before or within 7 days of starting treatment.

Study-wide results and caveats: Smaller distances to GMM-specific TCRs suggested their expansion in active tuberculosis.

This CDR3 spans 16 amino acids. The germline V gene encodes CDR1 MDHEN and CDR2 SYDVKM. The V and J ends lost 5 bases and 6 bases respectively, with 19 bases between them. TCRdb keeps only in-frame clones here, not all; method: immunoSEQ multiplex PCR. The profile shows under 45,000 clones, about 91% of them singletons. As for this clone: Its target is not known.

This sample's time point: new active TB diagnosis, blood taken before or within 7 days of starting treatment. Tuberculosis was confirmed by positive sputum smear and/or M. tuberculosis culture. The sample in question was PBMCs, obtained at tuberculosis diagnosis. The chain links TRBV28 to TRBJ1-4; TRBD1 is a possible D gene (5 bases). The source of this sequence is an adult with tuberculosis. The CDR3 loop is CASSDPRAGDDEKLFF. CDR3 DNA: TGTGCCAGCAGTGACCCTAGGGCGGGGGATGATGAAAAACTGTTTTTT.